The sequence of this T cell receptor beta chain was determined in a study of T cells in Graves' hyperthyroidism and ophthalmopathy (dated by TCRdb to between 2018 and 2021). Background on the whole study: Peripheral blood samples were taken at initial diagnosis, before any treatment was given. The study also compared thyroid tissue and blood T-cell repertoires from over 5 Graves' hyperthyroidism patients. After sampling, hyperthyroidism patients received methimazole starting at 30 mg daily, and ophthalmopathy patients received high-dose intravenous methylprednisolone. TCR V-J signatures able to tell the groups apart were searched for in a discovery cohort of 90 to 100 patients, of whom 43 had Graves' ophthalmopathy and around 57 had stable Graves' hyperthyroidism. The paper describes TCR Vbeta CDR3 sequencing of some 130 peripheral blood samples, made up of roughly 40 ophthalmopathy patients, 70 to 75 hyperthyroidism patients and 17 progressor patients. The roughly 94 discovery patients were randomly split 7:3 into training and test sets. Whether ophthalmopathy could be predicted prospectively was tested in an independent validation cohort made up of under 20 hyperthyroidism patients plus 17 patients who later progressed to ophthalmopathy. The paper as a whole reports these results and caveats: In validation, the model predicted progression to ophthalmopathy a median of about 5.9 months before onset, with roughly 68% sensitivity and 72.22% specificity. Blood samples also contained most of the expanded thyroid clonotypes (frequency above 0.001), which suggests that blood repertoires may reflect thyroid immune responses. Sample size was not statistically predetermined, and investigators were not blinded to group allocation. Ophthalmopathy was separated from stable hyperthyroidism by a 13 V-J signature model, with approximately 85% sensitivity and 81% to 82% specificity obtained in cross-validation and 80%/75% obtained in testing.

The table lists this clonotype with a few counts. This clone's antigen is unknown. Nothing much larger sits one base from this clone, and base qualities are not available. Amplification of TCR beta CDR3 regions was carried out from RNA transcripts. For the first round of RT-PCR on the TCR CDR3, the HTBI primer set was used together with the Qiagen OneStep RT-PCR kit. Libraries were constructed in a second round of multiplex PCR, after which size selection and purification were performed. Libraries were sequenced paired-end with 100 bp reads on an Illumina HiSeq2000. Per the original workflow: SOAPnuke was used to process the raw data, with reads discarded if the reads contained adapters or uncalled bases, had a mean Phred below 15, or lacked an exact constant-primer or identifier match. COPE v1.2.5 was used to merge the high-quality paired reads, and each unique nucleotide sequence was defined as a clonotype. MiTCR v1.1 was used to align the clonotypes against IMGT TRBV, TRBD and TRBJ reference segments. The analysis was restricted to V-J combinations with a frequency above 0.0001, which together covered about 99% of the repertoires. A TCS score was defined as the ratio of F50 (clonal expansion) to E x V (chaos), with BLOSUM62-based TCRdist applied between CDR3 peptides within each V-J. Welch's t-statistics and random forest reduced roughly 500 V-J features to fewer than 15, which were used in a naive Bayes classifier (R e1071). TCRdb took the public reads, trimmed them with fastp at Q25, ran MiXCR for clone calling and kept in-frame beta chains. For every CDR3 protein sequence, its rows merge into one entry that carries the most common genes and DNA. The V and J calls and clone size are TCRdb's, not the authors'. The sample table lists approximately 640,000 distinct CDR3 sequences, 15% to 20% of them with a count of one. The ten largest clonotypes hold about 16% of the sample.

A patient counted as having stable Graves' hyperthyroidism if no progression to ophthalmopathy occurred over 18 months of follow-up. Hyperthyroidism patients were aged 18 to 65 years and newly diagnosed, with disease duration of less than 2 months. The study excluded patients with uncontrolled infections, other autoimmune diseases, pregnancy or lactation. Clinical symptoms, serum thyroxine and TRAb, thyroid ultrasound, and orbital computed tomography formed the basis for the diagnoses. PBMCs were isolated from approximately 10 ml of fresh peripheral blood by Ficoll-Paque density gradient centrifugation. Total RNA was extracted with Trizol reagent, and quality was checked on an Agilent 2100 Bioanalyzer. Specimen: blood. The TCR was taken from a man in his fifties with Graves' hyperthyroidism.

The CDR3: CASSYALLGGRGGELFF. The nucleotide sequence is given as TGTGCCAGCAGTTACGCTCTCCTTGGGGGGAGGGGCGGGGAGCTGTTTTTT. In this chain, TRBV6-5 is recombined with TRBJ2-2; 7 of the junction bases match TRBD2. Spanning cysteine to phenylalanine, the CDR3 consists of 17 amino acids. Only the CDR3 part of the read is kept: 51 bases, read in frame from the first base. The germline V gene sets CDR1 to MNHEY and CDR2 to SVGAGI. The V end gives up 2 bases and the J end 7 bases, leaving 13 bases in the junction not matched to a gene.